A selection of T cell receptor beta chains follows, all from one sample in a study of T cell repertoires in cytomegalovirus infection. Using its own MiXCR run on the reads, TCRdb lists one record per CDR3 protein. The data contain fewer than 400,000 distinct CDR3 sequences, about a sixth of them seen just once; the ten biggest clones take up around 9.3%. Material: PBMCs. These receptors were obtained from a human donor in good health (CMV status not recorded). Some clones in this sample may be carry-over from other donors' samples. Each CDR3 is given with its conserved first and last residue. A D gene is named only where the DNA matches it firmly. The size field is filled for only some rows; it gives once, few, many or a size class.

>13|TRBV10-3|few|-|TRBJ2-5
CAIAKGDEETQYF
TGTGCCATCGCAAAAGGCGATGAAGAGACCCAGTACTTC
>14|TRBV28|many|-|TRBJ2-7
CASSPSGRGAEQYF
TGTGCCAGCAGTCCCTCGGGCAGGGGGGCCGAGCAGTACTTC
>13|TRBV20-1|-|-|TRBJ2-5
CSAREVAQETQYF
TGCAGTGCTAGGGAGGTGGCCCAAGAGACCCAGTACTTC
>15|TRBV7-9|many|-|TRBJ2-7
CASSSVRDISYEQYF
TGTGCCAGCAGCTCCGTCCGGGACATCTCCTACGAGCAGTACTTC
>16|TRBV5-1|few|-|TRBJ1-1
CASSPGQGLMNTEAFF
TGCGCCAGCAGCCCGGGGCAGGGGTTAATGAACACTGAAGCTTTCTTT
>16|TRBV28|few|-|TRBJ2-1
CASSLWVLRGYNEQFF
TGTGCCAGCAGTTTATGGGTCTTACGGGGTTACAATGAGCAGTTCTTC
>14|TRBV12-3/TRBV12-4|-|-|TRBJ1-5
CASSLRGGNQLQHF
TGTGCCAGCAGTTTACGGGGAGGCAATCAGCTCCAGCATTTT
>18|TRBV20-1|-|-|TRBJ2-1
CSARSLRLLISSYNEQFF
TGCAGTGCTAGAAGTCTTAGGCTCCTTATAAGCTCCTACAATGAGCAGTTCTTC
>16|TRBV7-2|many|-|TRBJ2-2
CASSLRLAANTGELFF
TGTGCCAGCAGCTTAAGGCTAGCCGCGAACACCGGGGAGCTGTTTTTT
>18|TRBV7-6|-|TRBD1|TRBJ2-6
CASSPTGGLYSGANVLTF
TGTGCCAGCAGCCCCACAGGGGGCCTCTACTCTGGGGCCAACGTCCTGACTTTC
>18|TRBV7-9|-|-|TRBJ2-4
CASSLARGSAVAKNIQYF
TGTGCCAGCAGCTTAGCGAGAGGGTCCGCCGTAGCCAAAAACATTCAGTACTTC
>17|TRBV7-2|many|TRBD1|TRBJ1-3
CASSSRPGGYSGNTIYF
TGTGCCAGCAGCTCCCGCCCAGGGGGATACTCTGGAAACACCATATATTTT
>17|TRBV6-2/TRBV6-3|few|-|TRBJ2-1
CASSSMPNRVRDNEQFF
TGTGCCAGCAGTTCAATGCCCAACAGGGTTAGGGACAATGAGCAGTTCTTC
>16|TRBV9|few|TRBD2|TRBJ2-1
CASSPIIAGGDNEQFF
TGTGCCAGCAGCCCTATTATAGCGGGGGGAGACAATGAGCAGTTCTTC
>15|TRBV20-1|few|-|TRBJ2-3
CSSKNIREPRDTQYF
TGCAGCTCTAAGAACATTCGGGAGCCCAGGGATACGCAGTATTTT
>14|TRBV10-3|many|-|TRBJ2-1
CAISSGDSYNEQFF
TGTGCCATCAGTTCAGGGGATTCCTACAATGAGCAGTTCTTC
>13|TRBV15|-|-|TRBJ1-5
CATSGQNNQPQHF
TGTGCCACCAGCGGACAGAATAATCAGCCCCAGCATTTT
>14|TRBV20-1|-|-|TRBJ2-7
CSAAGDGPSYEQYF
TGCAGTGCCGCAGGTGACGGACCCTCCTACGAGCAGTACTTC
>14|TRBV10-3|-|-|TRBJ1-4
CAIKAGQTNEKLFF
TGTGCCATCAAGGCAGGCCAAACTAATGAAAAACTGTTTTTT
>11|TRBV20-1|many|-|TRBJ2-3
CSYPLGDTQYF
TGCAGCTATCCGTTGGGAGATACGCAGTATTTT
>13|TRBV12-3/TRBV12-4|many|-|TRBJ2-7
CASSLGSADEQYF
TGTGCCAGCAGTTTGGGATCCGCCGACGAGCAGTACTTC
>14|TRBV20-1|-|TRBD1|TRBJ2-7
CSAHRDRSSYEQYF
TGCAGTGCGCACCGGGACAGGAGCTCCTACGAGCAGTACTTC
>13|TRBV20-1|-|-|TRBJ1-1
CSALPGGGAEAFF
TGCAGTGCCCTGCCCGGGGGAGGTGCTGAAGCTTTCTTT
>15|TRBV7-9|few|TRBD1|TRBJ1-6
CASSPGTGLYSPLHF
TGTGCCAGCAGCCCGGGGACAGGGTTGTATTCACCCCTCCACTTT
>11|TRBV20-1|few|-|TRBJ2-7
CSARTDGEQYF
TGCAGTGCCCGGACGGATGGCGAGCAGTACTTC
>15|TRBV14|-|TRBD1|TRBJ1-2
CASSHYDRGTNGYTF
TGTGCCAGCAGCCATTACGACAGGGGGACCAATGGCTACACCTTC
>14|TRBV6-1|-|TRBD1|TRBJ2-1
CASTGQGAYNEQFF
TGTGCCAGCACGGGACAGGGGGCCTACAATGAGCAGTTCTTC
>15|TRBV7-2|-|-|TRBJ2-5
CASSLGPQGRETQYF
TGTGCCAGCAGCTTAGGACCACAGGGAAGGGAGACCCAGTACTTC
>14|TRBV7-9|many|-|TRBJ2-7
CASSFGGSSYEQYF
TGTGCCAGCAGCTTTGGGGGAAGCTCCTACGAGCAGTACTTC
>17|TRBV5-1|-|-|TRBJ2-4
CASSQDGVYGAKNIQYF
TGCGCCAGTAGCCAGGATGGGGTTTATGGAGCCAAAAACATTCAGTACTTC
>12|TRBV6-1|many|TRBD1|TRBJ1-1
CASSTPGQHAFF
TGTGCCAGCAGTACCCCGGGACAGCATGCTTTCTTT
>12|TRBV20-1|few|TRBD2|TRBJ2-1
CSAAGGYNEQFF
TGCAGTGCTGCCGGGGGGTACAATGAGCAGTTCTTC
>13|TRBV2|many|-|TRBJ1-4
CASSSSGDEKLFF
TGTGCCAGCAGCTCTTCAGGGGATGAAAAACTGTTTTTT
>17|TRBV6-2/TRBV6-3|-|TRBD2|TRBJ2-2
CASSYTSGGAETGELFF
TGTGCCAGCAGTTACACTAGCGGGGGGGCCGAGACCGGGGAGCTGTTTTTT
>13|TRBV27|many|-|TRBJ2-7
CASSSRASYEQYF
TGTGCCAGCAGTTCCCGAGCCTCCTACGAGCAGTACTTC
>14|TRBV12-3/TRBV12-4|few|-|TRBJ1-5
CASRETGSNQPQHF
TGTGCCAGCCGGGAGACAGGTAGCAATCAGCCCCAGCATTTT
>12|TRBV7-9|few|-|TRBJ2-7
CASSSFSYEQYF
TGTGCCAGCAGCTCCTTCTCCTACGAGCAGTACTTC
>15|TRBV29-1|-|TRBD2|TRBJ2-3
CSVEGLAGVADTQYF
TGCAGCGTTGAAGGCCTAGCGGGAGTAGCAGATACGCAGTATTTT
>10|TRBV20-1|few|-|TRBJ1-4
CSAENEKLFF
TGCAGTGCTGAGAATGAAAAACTGTTTTTT
>17|TRBV7-2|-|TRBD2|TRBJ2-1
CASSSTVLAGGSNEQFF
TGTGCCAGCAGCTCCACAGTGCTAGCGGGAGGAAGTAATGAGCAGTTCTTC
>13|TRBV28|-|TRBD1|TRBJ1-5
CASRTGAEQPQHF
TGTGCCAGCAGAACAGGGGCAGAGCAGCCCCAGCATTTT
>17|TRBV19|-|-|TRBJ2-6
CASSIEGRLAGANVLTF
TGTGCCAGTAGTATTGAGGGCAGGTTGGCTGGGGCCAACGTCCTGACTTTC
>13|TRBV6-1|many|-|TRBJ2-1
CASSDYSYNEQFF
TGTGCCAGCAGTGATTATTCCTACAATGAGCAGTTCTTC
>15|TRBV7-6|few|-|TRBJ2-5
CASTPPGAAQETQYF
TGTGCCAGCACCCCCCCGGGGGCGGCTCAAGAGACCCAGTACTTC
>10|TRBV7-9|many|-|TRBJ2-7
CASSSYEQYF
TGTGCCAGCAGCTCCTACGAGCAGTACTTC
>13|TRBV4-3|-|-|TRBJ2-1
CASSQRLVGEQFF
TGCGCCAGCAGCCAAAGGTTGGTTGGTGAGCAGTTCTTC
>15|TRBV19|few|TRBD1|TRBJ1-4
CASSTRQGLNEKLFF
TGTGCCAGTAGTACCAGACAGGGCCTAAATGAAAAACTGTTTTTT
>16|TRBV7-9|few|TRBD2|TRBJ2-1
CASSSLAGGRGDEQFF
TGTGCCAGCAGCTCTCTAGCGGGGGGTCGAGGGGATGAGCAGTTCTTC
>15|TRBV5-5|-|TRBD2|TRBJ2-7
CASSLASGRTYEQYF
TGTGCCAGCAGCTTGGCGAGCGGGAGAACCTACGAGCAGTACTTC
>15|TRBV7-2|many|-|TRBJ2-1
CASSFSQNLYNERFF
TGTGCCAGCAGCTTTAGCCAGAACCTCTACAATGAGCGGTTCTTC
>13|TRBV20-1|-|TRBD1|TRBJ2-3
CSQQGAVADTQYF
TGCAGTCAACAGGGGGCAGTGGCAGATACGCAGTATTTT
>13|TRBV12-3/TRBV12-4|few|-|TRBJ2-7
CASSPHGPLHPYF
TGTGCCAGCAGCCCCCACGGACCGCTCCATCCGTACTTC
>15|TRBV2|many|-|TRBJ1-6
CASSIYPGTNSPLHF
TGTGCCAGCAGTATTTACCCGGGAACTAATTCACCCCTCCACTTT
>14|TRBV19|-|TRBD2|TRBJ2-3
CASTEGGYTDTQYF
TGTGCCAGTACAGAGGGAGGGTACACAGATACGCAGTATTTT
>17|TRBV7-6|many|TRBD1|TRBJ1-4
CASSSRDRLATNEKLFF
TGTGCCAGCAGCAGCCGGGACAGGCTTGCAACTAATGAAAAACTGTTTTTT
>23|TRBV23-1|few|-|TRBJ1-4
CASSHLTLAVRGFRIATNEKLFF
TGCGCCAGCAGTCACTTGACCCTAGCGGTTCGGGGATTCCGAATTGCAACTAATGAAAAACTGTTTTTT
>19|TRBV5-6|-|TRBD2|TRBJ2-3
CASSPGLAGGHYRTDTQYF
TGTGCCAGCAGCCCGGGACTAGCGGGGGGGCATTATAGGACAGATACGCAGTATTTT
>14|TRBV2|few|TRBD2|TRBJ2-1
CASTSGHSYNEQFF
TGTGCCAGCACTAGCGGCCACTCCTACAATGAGCAGTTCTTC